The 16 T cell receptor beta chains below were found in one sample sequenced in a study of blood T cell repertoires in COVID-19. Repertoires were generated with immunoSEQ multiplex PCR, while TCRdb's copy carries only in-frame clones and drops some. Of about 81,000 clones in the sample, around 89% are singletons; the top ten hold more than 0.9%. Sequencing used PBMCs or T cells enriched from blood (not recorded which). These receptor sequences come from a woman in her 50s with acute COVID-19.

V is TRBV5-1 and J is TRBJ1-5; D is unresolved. The CDR3 spans 16 residues. Germline V gene sequence: CDR1 SGHRS, CDR2 YFSETQ. With 0 bases removed from V and 0 bases from J, the gap between germline ends came to 10 bases. CDR3 in amino acids: CASSLDGLYSNQPQHF. The CDR3 DNA follows: TGCGCCAGCAGCTTGGACGGACTCTATAGCAATCAGCCCCAGCATTTT.

This clone was seen a few times. V usage is TRBV19 and J usage is TRBJ1-5, with 7 positions matching TRBD1. Trimming removed 8 bases from V and 4 bases from J; junction bases left unmatched: 5. This CDR3 spans 13 amino acids. Germline assignment: CDR1 LNHDA and CDR2 SQIVND (reference sequence). CDR3 sequence: CASGWTGNQPQHF. The CDR3 region has the DNA TGTGCCAGTGGTTGGACAGGAAATCAGCCCCAGCATTTT.

The V call is TRBV12-5, the J call TRBJ1-3; unclear D gene. The CDR3 totals 16 residues. The V gene lost 0 bases and the J gene lost 0 bases, with 9 bases spanning the gap. CDR1 and CDR2 from the germline V gene are LGHNT and FRNRAP. The CDR3 bases are TGTGCTAGTGGTTTGGTACTTACAGACTCTGGAAACACCATATATTTT. It yields the protein CASGLVLTDSGNTIYF.

V gene TRBV3-1 (or the pseudogene TRBV3-2) combines with J gene TRBJ2-5; D gene uncertain. The CDR3 totals 15 residues. V was trimmed by 0 bases and J by 2 bases, leaving 10 bases between them. Germline-derived CDR1 and CDR2 are LGHDT and YNNKEL (reference sequence). As DNA, the CDR3 is TGTGCCAGCAGCCAAGATTGGGCTCGGCAAGAGACCCAGTACTTC. It translates to CASSQDWARQETQYF.

The genes are TRBV4-2 and TRBJ2-1; D gene ambiguous. The CDR3 is 16 residues long. V gave up 1 base and J gave up 7 bases, with 17 bases separating them. Germline-derived CDR1 and CDR2 are LGHNA and YNFKEQ. This CDR3 is CASSQGLVSSTNEQFF. Here the CDR3 DNA reads TGTGCCAGCAGCCAAGGTCTGGTTAGCTCGACGAATGAGCAGTTCTTC.

J is TRBJ1-3 and V is TRBV15; maybe TRBD1 (6 bases). There are 16 residues in the CDR3. Germline CDR1 reads LNHNV; CDR2 reads YYDKDF (reference sequence). V was cut by 0 bases and J by 4 bases, with 13 bases left in between. The CDR3 loop reads CATSRDLGTNGNTIYF. The CDR3 nucleotides read TGTGCCACCAGCAGAGATCTGGGGACAAACGGAAACACCATATATTTT.

The J gene is TRBJ1-1, the V gene TRBV27; 8 nucleotides agree with TRBD1. This CDR3 contains 14 residues. V trimming: 5 bases; J trimming: 1 base; junction bases outside the gene matches: 3. Germline CDR1 and CDR2: MNHEY and SMNVEV (reference sequence). DNA for the CDR3: TGTGCCAGCAGTAGCACAGGGGGGAACACTGAAGCTTTCTTT. This translates into CASSSTGGNTEAFF.

The V gene is TRBV12-3 or TRBV12-4, the J gene TRBJ2-2; unclear D gene. V shed 4 bases and J shed 5 bases, with 2 bases lying between them. The CDR3 is 11 amino acids. The CDR3 here is CASSSTGELFF. The CDR3 region has the DNA TGTGCCAGCAGTTCTACCGGGGAGCTGTTTTTT.

The chain joins TRBV11-3 to TRBJ2-1; TRBD2 matches at 7 bases. Germline V CDR1 and CDR2: SGHNT, YENEEA. The CDR3 is 15 amino acids. J was trimmed by 7 bases and V by 4 bases; bases with no gene match: 10. CDR3 sequence (DNA): TGTGCCAGCAGCTACGCGCTGGGAGGGTATAATGAGCAGTTCTTC. It translates to CASSYALGGYNEQFF. The full variable domain, in which reference TRBV11-3 and TRBJ2-1 provide the parts outside the CDR3, is EAGVVQSPRYKIIEKKQPVAFWCNPISGHNTLYWYLQNLGQGPELLIRYENEEAVDDSQLPKDRFSAERLKGVDSTLKIQPAELGDSAVYLCASSYALGGYNEQFFGPGTRLTVL.

V usage is TRBV19 and J usage is TRBJ1-2, with a weak D call TRBD1 (5 bases). Germline V lookup: CDR1 LNHDA, CDR2 SQIVND (reference sequence). V dropped 0 bases and J dropped 0 bases, with 14 bases sitting between them. The CDR3 spans 17 residues. The CDR3 region has the DNA TGTGCCAGTAGTATAGAATTCGTTGACAGTTCTAACTATGGCTACACCTTC. It encodes CASSIEFVDSSNYGYTF.

J is TRBJ1-2 and V is TRBV18, with unresolved D. Trimming took 3 bases from V and 5 from J, leaving 13 bases between them. CDR1 and CDR2 (germline): KGHSH, LQKENI. CDR3 length equals 14 residues. CDR3 protein: CASSPGPDQYGYTF. The CDR3 nucleotides are TGTGCCAGCTCACCGGGCCCCGATCAGTATGGCTACACCTTC. The full variable domain, with the rest looked up from reference TRBV18 and TRBJ1-2, is NAGVMQNPRHLVRRRGQEARLRCSPMKGHSHVYWYRQLPEEGLKFMVYLQKENIIDESGMPKERFSAEFPKEGPSILRIQQVVRGDSAAYFCASSPGPDQYGYTFGSGTRLTVV.

The chain joins TRBV7-9 to TRBJ1-1; D perhaps matches TRBD1 (5 bases). Germline lookup yields CDR1 SEHNR and CDR2 FQNEAQ (reference sequence). The length of the CDR3 is 15 residues. The ends were cut back, 0 bases at V and 1 base at J, with 9 bases in the middle. CDR3 sequence (DNA): TGTGCCAGCAGCTTAGCGGGCAGGGCGAACACTGAAGCTTTCTTT. Protein product: CASSLAGRANTEAFF.

This chain links TRBV5-4 with TRBJ1-2, with D possibly matching TRBD1 (5 bases). The CDR3 has 16 amino acids. The ends were cut back, 6 bases at V and 6 bases at J, with 24 bases in the middle. In germline, CDR1 is SGHNT, CDR2 YYREEE (reference sequence). The CDR3 sequence is CASTPLGQGRLHGYTF. In DNA, the CDR3 is TGTGCCAGCACCCCGCTAGGCCAGGGCCGATTACATGGCTACACCTTC. The full variable domain, in which reference TRBV5-4 and TRBJ1-2 provide the parts outside the CDR3, is ETGVTQSPTHLIKTRGQQVTLRCSSQSGHNTVSWYQQALGQGPQFIFQYYREEENGRGNFPPRFSGLQFPNYSSELNVNALELDDSALYLCASTPLGQGRLHGYTFGSGTRLTVV.

The chain has TRBV5-1 and TRBJ2-7; D remains ambiguous. CDR1 and CDR2 from the germline V gene are SGHRS and YFSETQ. V was cut by 0 bases and J by 1 base, with 8 bases left in between. This CDR3 has 14 amino acids. This CDR3 reads CASSLAGLSYEQYF. As DNA, the CDR3 is TGCGCCAGCAGCTTGGCTGGGCTGTCCTACGAGCAGTACTTC.

The CDR3 nucleotides are TGTGCCAGCTCATCCGCGGACAGGGGAGTGGTTAACTATGGCTACACCTTC. This encodes CASSSADRGVVNYGYTF. This chain links TRBV18 with TRBJ1-2; 9 bases are a match to TRBD1. Losses at the gene ends were 5 bases for V and 1 base for J; bases not matched to a gene: 11. CDR1 and CDR2 (germline): KGHSH, LQKENI. CDR3 length equals 17 residues.

The chain links TRBV6-1 to TRBJ1-2, with 8 bases that match TRBD1. CDR3 size: 17 residues. Per germline, CDR1 MNHNS and CDR2 SASEGT. J lost 6 bases, V lost 2 bases, and 14 bases had no gene match. CDR3 in amino acids: CASSETGQAHIDDGYTF. The DNA for the CDR3 is TGTGCCAGCAGTGAAACGGGACAGGCTCACATTGACGATGGCTACACCTTC.